The rows below give T cell receptor beta chains drawn from one sample of a study of blood T cells in healthy people across ages. One entry per CDR3 protein results from TCRdb running MiXCR on the 5' RACE reads. The sample records fewer than 2 million distinct CDR3 sequences, roughly two fifths being singletons. The sample comprised blood. The receptors derive from a human donor in good health. CDR3s include the opening cysteine and the closing phenylalanine or tryptophan. The D gene is left open where the match is weak. Size values are once, few and many counts, or a class for expanded clones, and some rows have none.

TRBD1,TRBJ1-1,-,TRBV20-1,CSASSQGEKNTEAFF,TGCAGTGCTAGCTCTCAGGGGGAGAAGAACACTGAAGCTTTCTTT
TRBD1,TRBJ1-2,few,TRBV5-1,CASSPALGRKGAYGYTF,TGCGCCAGCAGCCCAGCGCTTGGCAGGAAGGGGGCCTATGGCTACACCTTC
TRBD2,TRBJ2-1,-,TRBV12-3/TRBV12-4,CASRPSSGGANEQFF,TGTGCCAGCAGACCCTCTAGCGGGGGGGCCAATGAGCAGTTCTTC
-,TRBJ2-7,few,TRBV6-4,CASIDHSEYREQYF,TGTGCCAGCATTGATCATAGCGAGTATCGCGAGCAGTACTTC
-,TRBJ1-2,-,TRBV5-5,CASSPFLATNYGYTF,TGTGCCAGCAGCCCTTTTCTAGCCACTAACTATGGCTACACCTTC
TRBD1,TRBJ2-7,few,TRBV9,CASSGGTDRGFYEQYF,TGTGCCAGCAGCGGCGGAACGGACAGGGGCTTCTACGAGCAGTACTTC
-,TRBJ1-1,-,TRBV5-1,CASSLTGTREGTEAFF,TGCGCCAGCAGCCTAACCGGGACAAGGGAGGGCACTGAAGCTTTCTTT
-,TRBJ1-4,-,TRBV4-2,CASSQQTLDRNEKRFF,TGTGCCAGCAGCCAACAGACCCTGGATCGGAATGAAAAACGGTTTTTT
TRBD2,TRBJ2-1,few,TRBV20-1,CSAGGGPLYNEQFF,TGCAGTGCTGGCGGGGGGCCCTTATACAATGAGCAGTTCTTC
TRBD2,TRBJ2-1,-,TRBV7-9,CASSPGTRIGEQFF,TGTGCCAGCAGCCCCGGGACTAGGATCGGTGAGCAGTTCTTC
-,TRBJ1-6,-,TRBV6-2/TRBV6-3,CASSFMGREGSPLHF,TGTGCCAGCAGTTTCATGGGCAGGGAAGGTTCACCCCTCCACTTT
TRBD1,TRBJ1-5,few,TRBV30,CAWDRGPNQPQHF,TGTGCCTGGGACAGGGGGCCCAATCAGCCCCAGCATTTT
TRBD2,TRBJ2-1,-,TRBV5-5,CASSLGSGGLNEQFF,TGTGCCAGCAGCTTGGGTTCGGGAGGGCTTAATGAGCAGTTCTTC
-,TRBJ1-1,-,TRBV20-1,CSAREIFLNTEAFF,TGCAGTGCTAGAGAAATCTTTCTGAACACTGAAGCTTTCTTT
TRBD2,TRBJ2-5,-,TRBV11-2,CASSFNLAEQETQYF,TGTGCCAGCAGCTTCAACCTAGCGGAGCAAGAGACCCAGTACTTC
TRBD2,TRBJ2-5,-,TRBV2,CASSDATSGEGETQYF,TGTGCCAGCAGTGATGCGACTAGCGGGGAAGGAGAGACCCAGTACTTC
TRBD2,TRBJ2-7,-,TRBV5-6,CASSHTGTTKGRSYEQYF,TGTGCCAGCAGCCACACCGGGACTACTAAAGGCCGGTCCTACGAGCAGTACTTC
-,TRBJ1-2,-,TRBV5-1,CASSSYIGSGYGYTF,TGCGCCAGCAGCTCCTACATTGGATCGGGTTATGGCTACACCTTC
-,TRBJ2-7,-,TRBV11-2,CASSAVGGYEQYF,TGTGCCAGCAGCGCGGTGGGGGGTTACGAGCAGTACTTC
-,TRBJ2-1,few,TRBV24-1,CATSGGHQTYNEQFF,TGTGCCACCAGCGGTGGCCACCAGACCTACAATGAGCAGTTCTTC
-,TRBJ2-7,-,TRBV28,CASSLREDTYEQYF,TGTGCCAGCAGTTTGAGAGAAGACACCTACGAGCAGTACTTC
-,TRBJ1-1,few,TRBV24-1,CATSDLGTEAFF,TGTGCCACCAGTGATTTAGGCACTGAAGCTTTCTTT
TRBD1,TRBJ1-2,few,TRBV10-3,CAITGTGSNGYTF,TGTGCCATCACCGGGACAGGTAGCAATGGCTACACCTTC
-,TRBJ1-1,few,TRBV7-2,CASSLEAVPNTEAFF,TGTGCCAGCAGCTTAGAGGCAGTCCCGAACACTGAAGCTTTCTTT